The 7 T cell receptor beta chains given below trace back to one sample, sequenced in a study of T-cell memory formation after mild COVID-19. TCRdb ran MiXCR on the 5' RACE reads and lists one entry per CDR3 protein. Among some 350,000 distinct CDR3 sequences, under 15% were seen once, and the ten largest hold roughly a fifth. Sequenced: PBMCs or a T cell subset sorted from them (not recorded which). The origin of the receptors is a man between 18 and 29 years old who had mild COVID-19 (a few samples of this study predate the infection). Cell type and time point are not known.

The CDR3 sequence: CASSLDGLDTQYF. CDR3 coding DNA: TGTGCCAGCAGCTTAGATGGTTTAGATACGCAGTATTTT. The chain employs TRBV7-9 and TRBJ2-3; D gene unclear. The V gene's germline CDR1 is SEHNR and CDR2 FQNEAQ (reference sequence). Trimming removed 1 base from V and 5 bases from J, with 7 bases in between. The CDR3 length is 13 residues.

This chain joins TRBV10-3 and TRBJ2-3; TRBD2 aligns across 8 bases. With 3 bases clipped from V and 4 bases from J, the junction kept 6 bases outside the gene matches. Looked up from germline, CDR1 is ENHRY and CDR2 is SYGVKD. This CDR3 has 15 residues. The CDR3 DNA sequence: TGTGCCATCAGTGACACGGGGGGGCCTTCAGATACGCAGTATTTT. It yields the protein CAISDTGGPSDTQYF.

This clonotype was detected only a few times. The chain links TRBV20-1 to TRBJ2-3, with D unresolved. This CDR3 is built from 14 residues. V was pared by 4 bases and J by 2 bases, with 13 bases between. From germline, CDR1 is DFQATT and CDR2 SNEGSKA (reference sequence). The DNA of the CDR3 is TGCAGTGCTACCCATGGACCCTACACAGATACGCAGTATTTT. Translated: CSATHGPYTDTQYF.

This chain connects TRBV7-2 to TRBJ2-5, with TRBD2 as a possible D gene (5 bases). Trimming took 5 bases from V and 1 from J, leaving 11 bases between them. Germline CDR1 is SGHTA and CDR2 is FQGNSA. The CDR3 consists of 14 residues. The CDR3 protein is CASSLSRAQETQYF. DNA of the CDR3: TGTGCCAGCAGCCTTTCGCGGGCCCAAGAGACCCAGTACTTC.

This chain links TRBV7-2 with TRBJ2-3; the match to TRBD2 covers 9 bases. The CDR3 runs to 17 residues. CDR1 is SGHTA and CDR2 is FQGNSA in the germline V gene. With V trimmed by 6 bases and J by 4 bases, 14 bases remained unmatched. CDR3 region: CASRGRRAGGPSDTQYF. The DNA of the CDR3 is TGTGCCAGCAGGGGTCGGAGGGCGGGGGGGCCGTCAGATACGCAGTATTTT.

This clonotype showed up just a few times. CDR3 amino acids: CASSLEPVPNEKLFF. The CDR3 DNA reads as TGCGCCAGCAGCTTGGAGCCCGTGCCTAATGAAAAACTGTTTTTT. The J gene is TRBJ1-4, the V gene TRBV5-1; no definite D call. The CDR3 has 15 amino acids. Trimming cost V 0 bases and J 3 bases, with 9 bases left between them. CDR1 is SGHRS, CDR2 YFSETQ, per germline.

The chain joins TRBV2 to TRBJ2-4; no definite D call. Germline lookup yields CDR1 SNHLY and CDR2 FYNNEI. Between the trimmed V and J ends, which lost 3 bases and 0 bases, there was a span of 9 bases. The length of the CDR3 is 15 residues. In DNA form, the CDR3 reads TGTGCCAGCAGTGACCCGTATACAGCCAAAAACATTCAGTACTTC. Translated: CASSDPYTAKNIQYF.